This T cell receptor beta chain was obtained from a study of blood T cells in healthy people across ages. Study at large: Through template switching, about one barcoded beta molecule was captured per two T cells, as measured in model experiments.

There are 14 residues in the CDR3. Germline V CDR1 and CDR2: SGHVS, FQNEAQ. A J-beta primer mix and a sample-barcoded 5' primer were used in a second PCR of about 6 to 12 cycles. Using its own MiXCR run on the 5' RACE reads, TCRdb lists one record per CDR3 protein. This sample has about 1.8 million distinct CDR3 sequences, with about 49% found just once. Points on this clonotype: Its antigen is currently unknown.

Study findings and constraints: When one million T cells were used, diversity estimates were thought to be underestimates.

Samples each yielded at least 6 micrograms of total RNA. Sequencing was carried out using blood. The J gene is TRBJ2-4, the V gene TRBV7-8, with 8 bases identical to TRBD1. The J call may not be correct, given that the DNA end is closer to TRBJ2-7. The sequence was obtained from a woman aged 35 to 49 in good health. CDR3 in amino acids: CASSLRQGISEQYF. As DNA, the CDR3 is TGTGCCAGCAGCTTACGACAGGGGATTAGCGAGCAGTACTTC.